This T cell receptor (beta chain) is drawn from a study of glioma-infiltrating T cells after dendritic cell vaccination. About the study: Patients had newly diagnosed or recurrent glioblastoma and received dendritic cell vaccines.

Here immunoSEQ multiplex PCR was the method, and the copy in TCRdb shows in-frame clones only, minus some. The sample records tens of thousands of clones, roughly 80% being singletons. The time point is: after dendritic cell vaccination, including at tumor progression/relapse. By share of the sample, this clone is medium-sized (0.01 to 0.1%). CDR1 is LNHDA and CDR2 is SQIVND in the germline V gene (reference sequence). Trimming at V came to 5 bases and at J to 3 bases, leaving 6 bases not matched to a gene. The CDR3 is 15 amino acids. The rearrangement uses TRBV19 and TRBJ2-3; 9 bases fit TRBD2. This sequence originates from a human donor with glioblastoma. Sample: blood, taken after dendritic cell vaccination. CDR3: CASSEPGLATDTQYF. As DNA, the CDR3 is TGTGCCAGTAGTGAGCCGGGACTAGCAACAGATACGCAGTATTTT.